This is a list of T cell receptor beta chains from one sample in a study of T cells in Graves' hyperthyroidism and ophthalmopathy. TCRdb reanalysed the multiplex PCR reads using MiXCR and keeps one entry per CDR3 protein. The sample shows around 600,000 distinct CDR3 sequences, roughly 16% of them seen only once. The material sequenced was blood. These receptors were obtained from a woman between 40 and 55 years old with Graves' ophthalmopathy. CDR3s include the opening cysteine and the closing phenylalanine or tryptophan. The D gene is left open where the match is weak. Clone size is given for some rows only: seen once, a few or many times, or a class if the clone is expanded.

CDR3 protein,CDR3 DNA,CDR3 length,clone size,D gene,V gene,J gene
CASSLVLISGANVLTF,TGTGCCAGCAGCTTGGTGCTTATTTCTGGGGCCAACGTCCTGACTTTC,16,NA,NA,TRBV5-1,TRBJ2-6
CASRGGSAGELFF,TGTGCCAGCCGGGGGGGGTCGGCCGGGGAGCTGTTTTTT,13,NA,TRBD2,TRBV9,TRBJ2-2
CASSTGESYEQYF,TGTGCCAGCAGTACCGGTGAATCCTACGAGCAGTACTTC,13,few,NA,TRBV13,TRBJ2-7
CASSLGAHEQFF,TGTGCCAGCAGCTTGGGCGCTCATGAGCAGTTCTTC,12,many,NA,TRBV5-7,TRBJ2-1
CASSQDPGGLVGYTF,TGTGCCAGCAGCCAAGATCCCGGGGGCCTTGTGGGCTACACCTTC,15,NA,NA,TRBV3-1,TRBJ1-2
CASSVGWGEGQGSTDTQYF,TGTGCCAGCAGCGTAGGTTGGGGGGAGGGACAGGGGTCCACAGATACGCAGTATTTT,19,NA,TRBD1,TRBV9,TRBJ2-3
CASSQDRASGRAADTQYF,TGTGCCAGCAGCCAAGATCGGGCTAGCGGGAGGGCCGCAGATACGCAGTATTTT,18,NA,TRBD2,TRBV4-2,TRBJ2-3
CASSERQRYSGYTF,TGTGCCAGCAGTGAAAGGCAAAGGTATAGTGGCTACACCTTC,14,NA,NA,TRBV6-1,TRBJ1-2
CASSFPQGGVSYNEQFF,TGTGCCAGCAGCTTCCCCCAGGGCGGGGTCTCCTACAATGAGCAGTTCTTC,17,many,NA,TRBV11-2,TRBJ2-1
CSARDLKVAGGPNEQYF,TGCAGTGCTAGAGATCTGAAGGTGGCGGGAGGGCCGAACGAGCAGTACTTC,17,once,TRBD2,TRBV20-1,TRBJ2-7
CASSNPGSGGPGETQYF,TGTGCCAGTAGCAACCCCGGATCGGGAGGGCCGGGAGAGACCCAGTACTTC,17,few,TRBD2,TRBV11-2,TRBJ2-5
CASSFWSGDIQYF,TGTGCCAGCAGCTTCTGGTCGGGGGACATTCAGTACTTC,13,many,NA,TRBV11-1,TRBJ2-4
CAWSFPDLGRGSRETQYF,TGTGCCTGGAGTTTCCCAGATTTAGGGCGGGGGAGCAGAGAGACCCAGTACTTC,18,few,TRBD2,TRBV30,TRBJ2-5
CASSLLSGTGLYEQYF,TGTGCCAGCAGCCTTCTTTCCGGGACAGGGCTCTACGAGCAGTACTTC,16,many,TRBD1,TRBV28,TRBJ2-7
CASSYGPLSYEQYF,TGTGCCAGCAGTTACGGCCCACTCTCCTACGAGCAGTACTTC,14,NA,NA,TRBV6-5,TRBJ2-7
CASSQELAGVHEQYF,TGTGCCAGCAGCCAAGAACTAGCGGGGGTCCACGAGCAGTACTTC,15,many,TRBD2,TRBV4-2,TRBJ2-7
CASSSGLAGLTSSYNEQFF,TGTGCCAGCAGTTCCGGACTAGCGGGCCTCACGAGCTCCTACAATGAGCAGTTCTTC,19,NA,TRBD2,TRBV12-3/TRBV12-4,TRBJ2-1
CASSRQWDQPQHF,TGTGCCAGTAGTAGACAGTGGGATCAGCCCCAGCATTTT,13,NA,NA,TRBV19,TRBJ1-5
CSARDSGIDTQYF,TGCAGTGCTAGAGACTCCGGTATAGATACGCAGTATTTT,13,many,NA,TRBV20-1,TRBJ2-3
CASSLGGTNNEQFF,TGCGCCAGCAGCTTGGGTGGGACTAACAATGAGCAGTTCTTC,14,NA,TRBD2,TRBV5-1,TRBJ2-1
CSARARGGNTAELFF,TGCAGTGCTAGAGCTAGAGGGGGGAACACCGCGGAGCTGTTTTTT,15,NA,NA,TRBV20-1,TRBJ2-2
CASSFYGAGDTEAFF,TGTGCCAGCAGTTTTTACGGGGCTGGGGACACTGAAGCTTTCTTT,15,many,NA,TRBV27,TRBJ1-1
CASSSVSGDTEAFF,TGTGCCAGCAGTTCCGTGTCGGGGGACACTGAAGCTTTCTTT,14,many,NA,TRBV2,TRBJ1-1
CASSKGSGYEQYF,TGTGCCAGCTCCAAAGGCTCTGGCTACGAGCAGTACTTC,13,NA,NA,TRBV6-1,TRBJ2-7
CSGKMETTWDRGPGDTQYF,TGCAGTGGCAAGATGGAGACCACTTGGGACAGGGGGCCGGGAGATACGCAGTATTTT,19,many,TRBD1,TRBV20-1,TRBJ2-3
CATSDSGLAGDQETQYF,TGTGCCACCAGTGATTCCGGACTAGCGGGAGATCAAGAGACCCAGTACTTC,17,once,TRBD2,TRBV24-1,TRBJ2-5
CSVHPSREQYF,TGCAGCGTCCACCCATCGAGGGAGCAGTACTTC,11,many,NA,TRBV29-1,TRBJ2-7
CASSYTGGNEQFF,TGTGCCAGCAGCTATACAGGGGGAAATGAGCAGTTCTTC,13,NA,TRBD1,TRBV7-9,TRBJ2-1
CASSRTSRGTDTQYF,TGCGCCAGCAGCAGGACTAGCCGGGGCACAGATACGCAGTATTTT,15,NA,TRBD2,TRBV5-1,TRBJ2-3
CASSQVGRNTGELFF,TGCGCCAGCAGCCAAGTCGGGAGGAACACCGGGGAGCTGTTTTTT,15,few,NA,TRBV4-1,TRBJ2-2
CASSVTRSSYEQYF,TGTGCCAGCAGTGTGACTAGGAGCTCCTACGAGCAGTACTTC,14,NA,NA,TRBV28,TRBJ2-7
CASSQGSGRAYNEQFF,TGTGCCAGCAGCCAAGGTAGCGGGAGGGCCTACAATGAGCAGTTCTTC,16,few,TRBD2,TRBV3-1,TRBJ2-1
CSTGDRNGYTF,TGCAGCACAGGGGACCGCAATGGCTACACCTTC,11,few,TRBD1,TRBV29-1,TRBJ1-2
CASNPRTSGANVLTF,TGTGCCAGCAACCCCCGTACCTCTGGGGCCAACGTCCTGACTTTC,15,many,NA,TRBV28,TRBJ2-6
CASSQERVTSDTQYF,TGCGCCAGCAGCCAAGAAAGGGTGACTTCAGATACGCAGTATTTT,15,NA,NA,TRBV4-1,TRBJ2-3
CSARPRGDYRYNEQFF,TGCAGTGCTAGACCCCGGGGGGACTACCGATACAATGAGCAGTTCTTC,16,many,TRBD2,TRBV20-1,TRBJ2-1
CASSEVDRYNSPLHF,TGTGCCAGCAGTGAGGTGGACCGGTATAATTCACCCCTCCACTTT,15,few,NA,TRBV27,TRBJ1-6
CASSRAGPQETQYF,TGTGCCAGCTCACGCGCCGGCCCTCAAGAGACCCAGTACTTC,14,NA,NA,TRBV18,TRBJ2-5
CASSVDGRRIHNEQFF,TGTGCCAGCAGCGTAGATGGCAGGAGAATACACAATGAGCAGTTCTTC,16,many,NA,TRBV9,TRBJ2-1
CASNRGRGLHYEQYF,TGTGCCAGCAATCGAGGGCGGGGGTTACACTACGAGCAGTACTTC,15,many,TRBD2,TRBV12-3/TRBV12-4,TRBJ2-7
CASSGRTGSTGELFF,TGCGCCAGCAGCGGGCGGACAGGTTCCACCGGGGAGCTGTTTTTT,15,few,TRBD1,TRBV5-1,TRBJ2-2
CASSLPPGEGNQPQHF,TGCGCCAGCAGTCTGCCCCCAGGGGAGGGCAATCAGCCCCAGCATTTT,16,many,NA,TRBV5-1,TRBJ1-5
CSATTRTGDYEQYF,TGCAGTGCTACAACACGGACAGGGGACTACGAGCAGTACTTC,14,NA,TRBD1,TRBV20-1,TRBJ2-7
CASSIPGQPGTGELFF,TGTGCCAGCTCAATTCCGGGACAGCCTGGGACCGGGGAGCTGTTTTTT,16,few,TRBD1,TRBV18,TRBJ2-2
CSATRPTGNTEAFF,TGCAGTGCTACTCGCCCTACAGGGAACACTGAAGCTTTCTTT,14,NA,NA,TRBV20-1,TRBJ1-1
CASSFRYTGELFF,TGTGCCAGCAGCTTCAGATACACCGGGGAGCTGTTTTTT,13,few,NA,TRBV7-2,TRBJ2-2
CASSPTGALDEQYF,TGTGCCAGCAGCCCGACAGGGGCTCTGGACGAGCAGTACTTC,14,many,TRBD1,TRBV11-2,TRBJ2-7
CSAVWTRDYNGQFF,TGCAGTGCAGTCTGGACAAGGGATTACAATGGGCAGTTCTTC,14,once,NA,TRBV20-1,TRBJ2-1
CASSYEGLGTEAFF,TGTGCCAGCAGTTACGAGGGATTGGGGACTGAAGCTTTCTTT,14,few,NA,TRBV6-6,TRBJ1-1
CASSPGTSDYEQYF,TGTGCCAGCTCACCCGGGACTAGCGACTACGAGCAGTACTTC,14,many,TRBD2,TRBV18,TRBJ2-7
CASRGTHLDGSNQPQHF,TGTGCCAGTAGAGGGACCCACTTGGACGGCTCGAATCAGCCCCAGCATTTT,17,few,NA,TRBV19,TRBJ1-5
CSARGGGSYTQYF,TGCAGTGCTAGGGGCGGGGGGTCCTATACGCAGTATTTT,13,NA,TRBD2,TRBV20-1,TRBJ2-3
CASSGTFSYNEQFF,TGTGCCAGCAGCGGGACATTCTCCTACAATGAGCAGTTCTTC,14,NA,NA,TRBV9,TRBJ2-1
CASSGTGRGETQYF,TGTGCCAGCAGTGGGACAGGTAGAGGGGAGACCCAGTACTTC,14,many,TRBD1,TRBV2,TRBJ2-5